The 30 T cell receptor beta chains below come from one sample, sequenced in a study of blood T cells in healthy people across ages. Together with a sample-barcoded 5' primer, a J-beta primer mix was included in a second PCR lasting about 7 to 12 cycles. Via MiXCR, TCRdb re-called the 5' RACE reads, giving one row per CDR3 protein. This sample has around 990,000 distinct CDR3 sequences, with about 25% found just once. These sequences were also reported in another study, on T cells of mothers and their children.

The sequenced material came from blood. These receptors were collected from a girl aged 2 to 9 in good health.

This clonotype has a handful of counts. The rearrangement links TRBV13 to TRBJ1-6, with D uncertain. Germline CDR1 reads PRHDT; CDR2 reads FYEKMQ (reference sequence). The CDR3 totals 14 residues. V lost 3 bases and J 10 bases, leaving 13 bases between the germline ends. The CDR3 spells CASSFIGRGSPLHF. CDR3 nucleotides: TGTGCCAGCAGCTTTATCGGACGGGGATCACCCCTCCACTTT.

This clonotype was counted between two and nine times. The CDR3 DNA is TGCAGCGTTGGGCCGCGAGGAGACACTGAAGCTTTCTTT. The encoded protein is CSVGPRGDTEAFF. The chain has TRBV29-1 and TRBJ1-1, with D uncertain. The CDR3 spans 13 residues. With 4 bases removed from V and 3 bases from J, the gap between germline ends came to 12 bases. Germline V gene sequence: CDR1 SQVTM, CDR2 ANQGSEA. The full variable domain, with the rest looked up from reference TRBV29-1 and TRBJ1-1, is SAVISQKPSRDICQRGTSLTIQCQVDSQVTMMFWYRQQPGQSLTLIATANQGSEATYESGFVIDKFPISRPNLTFSTLTVSNMSPEDSSIYLCSVGPRGDTEAFFGQGTRLTVV.

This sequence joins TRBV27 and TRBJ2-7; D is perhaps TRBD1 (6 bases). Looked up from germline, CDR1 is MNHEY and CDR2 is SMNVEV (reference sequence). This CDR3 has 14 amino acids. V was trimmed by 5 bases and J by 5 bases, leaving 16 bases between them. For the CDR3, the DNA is TGTGCCAGCAGTCCTACAGGGCCCTTAGACGAGCAGTACTTC. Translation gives CASSPTGPLDEQYF.

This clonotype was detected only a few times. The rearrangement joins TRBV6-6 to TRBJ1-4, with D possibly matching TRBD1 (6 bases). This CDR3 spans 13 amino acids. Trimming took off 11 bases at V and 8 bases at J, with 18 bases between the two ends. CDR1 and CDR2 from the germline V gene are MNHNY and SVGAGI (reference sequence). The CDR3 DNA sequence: TGTGCCGTATTGACAGGTTCTTACGAAAAACTGTTTTTT. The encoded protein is CAVLTGSYEKLFF.

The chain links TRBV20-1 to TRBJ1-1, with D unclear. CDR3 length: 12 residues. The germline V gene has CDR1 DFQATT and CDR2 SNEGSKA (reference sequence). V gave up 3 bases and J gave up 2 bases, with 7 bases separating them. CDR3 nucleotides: TGCAGTGCTAGTGGTGCAAACACTGAAGCTTTCTTT. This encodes CSASGANTEAFF.

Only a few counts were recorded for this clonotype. CDR3 bases: TGCGCCAGCAGCTTGGCCCCAGCGGGGTATTTCTACGAGCAGTACTTC. Translated, it gives CASSLAPAGYFYEQYF. The gene calls are TRBV5-1 and TRBJ2-7, with 7 bases that match TRBD2. Per germline, CDR1 SGHRS and CDR2 YFSETQ. V shed 0 bases, J shed 3 bases, and the junction held 9 bases outside the gene matches. The CDR3 has 16 amino acids.

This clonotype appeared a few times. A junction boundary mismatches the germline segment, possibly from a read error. CDR3 bases: TGTGCTAGCAGCTCCTACCACCAAGAGACCCAGTACTTC. Protein sequence: CASSSYHQETQYF. This chain joins TRBV7-7 and TRBJ2-5; D is unresolved. Germline lookup yields CDR1 SSHAT and CDR2 FNYEAQ (reference sequence). This CDR3 has 13 amino acids.

CDR3 residues: CASSLRGISNQPQHF. The CDR3 DNA follows: TGTGCCAGCAGCTTACGGGGGATTAGCAATCAGCCCCAGCATTTT. The chain recombines TRBV11-2 with TRBJ1-5, with D possibly matching TRBD1 (5 bases). CDR1 and CDR2 (germline): SGHAT, FQNNGV. The V end lost 2 bases, the J end lost 0 bases, and 8 bases lay between the germline ends. The CDR3 runs 15 residues. Drawing the rest from reference TRBV11-2 and TRBJ1-5, the complete variable domain is EAGVAQSPRYKIIEKRQSVAFWCNPISGHATLYWYQQILGQGPKLLIQFQNNGVVDDSQLPKDRFSAERLKGVDSTLKIQPAKLEDSAVYLCASSLRGISNQPQHFGDGTRLSIL.

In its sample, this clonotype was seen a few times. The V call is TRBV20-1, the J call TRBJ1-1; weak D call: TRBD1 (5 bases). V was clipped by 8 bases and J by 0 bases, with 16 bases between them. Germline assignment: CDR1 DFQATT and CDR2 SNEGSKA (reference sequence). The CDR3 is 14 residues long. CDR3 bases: TGCAGTACCCCGGCGAGACAGATGAACACTGAAGCTTTCTTT. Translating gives CSTPARQMNTEAFF.

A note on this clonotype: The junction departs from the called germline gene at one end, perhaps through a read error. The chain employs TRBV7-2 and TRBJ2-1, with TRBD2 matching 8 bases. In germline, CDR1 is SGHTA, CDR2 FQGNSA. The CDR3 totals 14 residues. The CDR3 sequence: CASTTPGGRNEQLF. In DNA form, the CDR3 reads TGTGCCAGCACCACGCCGGGGGGGCGGAATGAGCAGCTCTTC. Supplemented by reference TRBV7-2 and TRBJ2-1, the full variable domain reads GAGVSQSPSNKVTEKGKDVELRCDPISGHTALYWYRQSLGQGLEFLIYFQGNSAPDKSGLPSDRFSAERTGGSVSTLTIQRTQQEDSAVYLCASTTPGGRNEQLFGPGTRLTVL.

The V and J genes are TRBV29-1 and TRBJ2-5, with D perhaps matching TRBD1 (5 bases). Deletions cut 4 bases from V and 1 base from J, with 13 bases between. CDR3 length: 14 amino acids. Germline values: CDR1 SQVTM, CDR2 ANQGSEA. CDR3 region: CSVAPWGTQETQYF. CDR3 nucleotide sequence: TGCAGCGTTGCCCCATGGGGCACCCAAGAGACCCAGTACTTC.

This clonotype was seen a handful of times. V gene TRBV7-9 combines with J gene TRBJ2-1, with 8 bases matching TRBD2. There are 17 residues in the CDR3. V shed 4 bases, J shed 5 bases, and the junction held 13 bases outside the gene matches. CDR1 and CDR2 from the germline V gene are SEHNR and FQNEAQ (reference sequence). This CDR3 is CASSSYNPGLVHNEQFF. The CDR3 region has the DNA TGTGCCAGCAGCTCGTACAACCCGGGACTAGTCCACAATGAGCAGTTCTTC.

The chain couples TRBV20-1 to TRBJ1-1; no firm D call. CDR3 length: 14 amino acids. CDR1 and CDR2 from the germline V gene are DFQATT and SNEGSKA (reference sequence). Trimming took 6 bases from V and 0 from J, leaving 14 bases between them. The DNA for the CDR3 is TGCAGTGCCCGGGCAGCGATAATGAACACTGAAGCTTTCTTT. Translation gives CSARAAIMNTEAFF.

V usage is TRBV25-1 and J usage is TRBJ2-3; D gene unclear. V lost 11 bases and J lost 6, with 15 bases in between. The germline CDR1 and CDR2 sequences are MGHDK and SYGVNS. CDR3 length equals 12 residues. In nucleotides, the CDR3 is TGTGCCCGAATGGAGTCGCGGGATACGCAGTATTTT. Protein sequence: CARMESRDTQYF. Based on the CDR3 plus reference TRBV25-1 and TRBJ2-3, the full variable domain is EADIYQTPRYLVIGTGKKITLECSQTMGHDKMYWYQQDPGMELHLIHYSYGVNSTEKGDLSSESTVSRIRTEHFPLTLESARPSHTSQYLCARMESRDTQYFGPGTRLTVL.

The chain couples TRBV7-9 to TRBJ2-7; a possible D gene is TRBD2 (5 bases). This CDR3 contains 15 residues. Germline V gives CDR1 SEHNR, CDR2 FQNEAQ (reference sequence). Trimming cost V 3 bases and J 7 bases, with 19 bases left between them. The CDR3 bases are TGTGCCAGCAGCTTCCCAGAAAGAACGGGAATTGAGCAGTACTTC. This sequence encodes CASSFPERTGIEQYF.

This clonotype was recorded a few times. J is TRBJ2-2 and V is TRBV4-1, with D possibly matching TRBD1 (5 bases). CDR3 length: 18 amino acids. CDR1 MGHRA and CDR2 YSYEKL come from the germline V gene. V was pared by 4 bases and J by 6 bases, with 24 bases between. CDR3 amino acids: CASSRTSGGRVGSGELFF. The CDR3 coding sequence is TGCGCCAGCAGCCGCACTTCTGGTGGCAGGGTAGGGTCCGGGGAGCTGTTTTTT.

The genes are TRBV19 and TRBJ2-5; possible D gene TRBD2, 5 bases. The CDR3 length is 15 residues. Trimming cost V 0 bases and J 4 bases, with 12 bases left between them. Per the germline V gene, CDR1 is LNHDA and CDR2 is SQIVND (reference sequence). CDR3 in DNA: TGTGCCAGTAGTATAGACGTGAGAGGAGGAGAGACCCAGTACTTC. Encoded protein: CASSIDVRGGETQYF. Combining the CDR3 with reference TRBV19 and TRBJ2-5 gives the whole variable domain DGGITQSPKYLFRKEGQNVTLSCEQNLNHDAMYWYRQDPGQGLRLIYYSQIVNDFQKGDIAEGYSVSREKKESFPLTVTSAQKNPTAFYLCASSIDVRGGETQYFGPGTRLLVL.

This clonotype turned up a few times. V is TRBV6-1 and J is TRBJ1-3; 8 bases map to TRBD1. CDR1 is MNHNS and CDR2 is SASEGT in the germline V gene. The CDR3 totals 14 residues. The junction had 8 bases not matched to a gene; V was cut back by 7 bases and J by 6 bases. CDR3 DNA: TGTGCCAGCACTTCGGACAGGGACCCAAACACCATATATTTT. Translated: CASTSDRDPNTIYF.

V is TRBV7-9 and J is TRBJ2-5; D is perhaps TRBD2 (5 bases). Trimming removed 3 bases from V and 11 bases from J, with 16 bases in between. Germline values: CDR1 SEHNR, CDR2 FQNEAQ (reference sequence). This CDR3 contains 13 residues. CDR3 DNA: TGTGCCAGCAGCTTTGCCCACATGGAGGAGCAGTACTTC. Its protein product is CASSFAHMEEQYF.

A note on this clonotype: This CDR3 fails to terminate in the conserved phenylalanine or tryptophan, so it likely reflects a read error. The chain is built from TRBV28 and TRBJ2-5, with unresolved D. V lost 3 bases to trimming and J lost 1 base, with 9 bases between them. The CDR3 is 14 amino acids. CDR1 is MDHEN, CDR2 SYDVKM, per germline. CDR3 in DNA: TGTGCCAGCAGTTTTCCGAATTCCCAAGAGACCCAGTACGTC. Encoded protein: CASSFPNSQETQYV.

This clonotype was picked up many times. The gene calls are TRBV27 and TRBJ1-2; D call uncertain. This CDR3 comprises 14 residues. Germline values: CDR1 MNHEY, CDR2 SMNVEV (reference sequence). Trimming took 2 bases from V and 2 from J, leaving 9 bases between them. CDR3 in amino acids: CASSLAGGNYGYTF. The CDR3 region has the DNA TGTGCCAGCAGTTTAGCAGGAGGGAACTATGGCTACACCTTC.

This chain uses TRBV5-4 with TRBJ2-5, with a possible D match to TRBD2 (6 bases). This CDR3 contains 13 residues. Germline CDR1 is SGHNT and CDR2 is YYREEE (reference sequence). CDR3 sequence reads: CVFLRGTQETQYF. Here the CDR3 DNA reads TGTGTCTTCCTTCGCGGGACTCAAGAGACCCAGTACTTC. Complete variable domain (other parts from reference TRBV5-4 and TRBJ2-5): ETGVTQSPTHLIKTRGQQVTLRCSSQSGHNTVSWYQQALGQGPQFIFQYYREEENGRGNFPPRFSGLQFPNYSSELNVNALELDDSALYLCVFLRGTQETQYFGPGTRLLVL.

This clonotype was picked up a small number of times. The CDR3 coding sequence is TGTGCCACCAGCAGGGGCTCTGGGGCCAACGTCCTGACTTTC. Amino acids: CATSRGSGANVLTF. The gene calls are TRBV15 and TRBJ2-6, with D unclear. In germline, CDR1 is LNHNV, CDR2 YYDKDF (reference sequence). CDR3 length: 14 residues. Trimming stripped 3 bases from V and 0 bases from J, with 3 bases between.

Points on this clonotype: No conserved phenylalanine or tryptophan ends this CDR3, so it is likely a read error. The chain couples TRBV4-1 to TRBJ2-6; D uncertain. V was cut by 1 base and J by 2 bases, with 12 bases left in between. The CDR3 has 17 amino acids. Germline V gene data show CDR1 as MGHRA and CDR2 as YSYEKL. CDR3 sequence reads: CASSQVGPLAGANVLTS. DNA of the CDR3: TGCGCCAGCAGCCAAGTTGGTCCGCTGGCTGGGGCCAACGTCCTGACTTCC.

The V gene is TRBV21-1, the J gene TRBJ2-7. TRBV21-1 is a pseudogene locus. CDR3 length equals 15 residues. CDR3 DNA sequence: TGTGCCAGCAGCAAGGGGCTAGCGACCCCCTACGAGCAGTACTTC. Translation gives CASSKGLATPYEQYF.

The CDR3 DNA reads TGTGCCAGCAGCGCTGCACTTACGGGGGCCACCGGGGAGCTGTTTTTT. Protein sequence: CASSAALTGATGELFF. J is TRBJ2-2 and V is TRBV28, with D tentatively TRBD1 or TRBD2 (6 bases each). Trimming took 6 bases from V and 4 from J, leaving 18 bases between them. The CDR3 sequence is 16 residues long. The V gene's germline CDR1 is MDHEN and CDR2 SYDVKM.

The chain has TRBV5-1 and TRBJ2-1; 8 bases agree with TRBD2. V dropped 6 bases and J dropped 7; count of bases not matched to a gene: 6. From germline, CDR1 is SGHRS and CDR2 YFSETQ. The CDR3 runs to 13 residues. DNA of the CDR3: TGCGCCAGCAAGTTGGCGGGGGGTAATGAGCAGTTCTTC. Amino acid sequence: CASKLAGGNEQFF.

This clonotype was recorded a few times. CDR3 residues: CASSTRGRGDGYTF. The CDR3 DNA is TGTGCCAGCAGTACCAGGGGGCGGGGGGATGGCTACACCTTC. The gene calls are TRBV6-6 and TRBJ1-2; 8 bases fit TRBD1. V lost 5 bases and J lost 6; bases outside the gene matches: 8. Per germline, CDR1 MNHNY and CDR2 SVGAGI (reference sequence). The CDR3 sequence is 14 residues long.

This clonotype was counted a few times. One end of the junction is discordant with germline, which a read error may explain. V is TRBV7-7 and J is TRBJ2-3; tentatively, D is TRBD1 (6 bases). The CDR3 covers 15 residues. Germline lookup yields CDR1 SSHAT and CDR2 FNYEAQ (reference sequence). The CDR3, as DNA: TGTGCTAGCAGCCCCTTGGACAGTTATCAGGATACGCAGTATTTT. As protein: CASSPLDSYQDTQYF.

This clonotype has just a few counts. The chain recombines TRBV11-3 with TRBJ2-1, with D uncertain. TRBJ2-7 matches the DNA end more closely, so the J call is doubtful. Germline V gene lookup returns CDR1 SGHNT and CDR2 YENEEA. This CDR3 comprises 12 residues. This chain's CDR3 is CASSPYSGEQYF. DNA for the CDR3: TGTGCCAGCAGCCCCTATTCGGGTGAGCAGTACTTC.